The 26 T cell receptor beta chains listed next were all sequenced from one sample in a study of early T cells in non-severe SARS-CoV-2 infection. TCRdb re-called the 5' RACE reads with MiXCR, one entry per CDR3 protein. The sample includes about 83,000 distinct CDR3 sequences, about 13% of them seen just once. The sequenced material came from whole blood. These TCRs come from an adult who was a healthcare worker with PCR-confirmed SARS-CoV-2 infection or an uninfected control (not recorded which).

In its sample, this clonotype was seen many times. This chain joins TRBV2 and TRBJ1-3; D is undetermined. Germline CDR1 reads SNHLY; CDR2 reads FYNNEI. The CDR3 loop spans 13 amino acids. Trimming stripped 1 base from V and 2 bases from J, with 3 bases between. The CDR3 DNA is TGTGCCAGCAGTGAAGGGCCTGGAAACACCATATATTTT. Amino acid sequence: CASSEGPGNTIYF.

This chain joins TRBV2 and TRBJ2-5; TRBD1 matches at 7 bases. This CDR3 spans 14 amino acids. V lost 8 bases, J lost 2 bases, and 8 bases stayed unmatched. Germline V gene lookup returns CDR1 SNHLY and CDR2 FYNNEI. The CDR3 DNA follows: TGTGCCAGCGTACGGGACAGAAAACAAGAGACCCAGTACTTC. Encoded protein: CASVRDRKQETQYF.

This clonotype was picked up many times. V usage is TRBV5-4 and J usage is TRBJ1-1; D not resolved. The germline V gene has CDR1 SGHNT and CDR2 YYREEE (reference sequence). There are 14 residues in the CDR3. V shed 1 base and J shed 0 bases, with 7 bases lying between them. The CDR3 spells CASSLRAMNTEAFF. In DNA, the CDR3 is TGTGCCAGCAGCTTGAGAGCCATGAACACTGAAGCTTTCTTT.

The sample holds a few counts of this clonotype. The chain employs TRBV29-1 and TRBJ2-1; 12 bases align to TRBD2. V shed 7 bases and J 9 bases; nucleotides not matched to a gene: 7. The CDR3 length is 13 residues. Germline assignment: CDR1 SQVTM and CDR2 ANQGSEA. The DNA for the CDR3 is TGCAGCGGGGCTAGCGGGGGGGCCGGTGAGCAGTTCTTC. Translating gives CSGASGGAGEQFF.

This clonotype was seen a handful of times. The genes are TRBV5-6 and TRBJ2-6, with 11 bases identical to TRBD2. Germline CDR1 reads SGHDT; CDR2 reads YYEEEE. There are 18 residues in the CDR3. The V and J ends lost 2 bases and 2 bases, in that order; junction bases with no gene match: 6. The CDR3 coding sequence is TGTGCCAGCAGCTTTGGGCTAGCGGGGGGCCCTGGGGCCAACGTCCTGACTTTC. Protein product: CASSFGLAGGPGANVLTF.

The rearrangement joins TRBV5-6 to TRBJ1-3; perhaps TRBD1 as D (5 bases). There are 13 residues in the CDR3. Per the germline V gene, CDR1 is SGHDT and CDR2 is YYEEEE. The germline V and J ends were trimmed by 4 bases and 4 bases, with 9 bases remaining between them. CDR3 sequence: CASSPRTGNTIYF. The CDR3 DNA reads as TGTGCCAGCAGCCCCCGGACAGGAAACACCATATATTTT.

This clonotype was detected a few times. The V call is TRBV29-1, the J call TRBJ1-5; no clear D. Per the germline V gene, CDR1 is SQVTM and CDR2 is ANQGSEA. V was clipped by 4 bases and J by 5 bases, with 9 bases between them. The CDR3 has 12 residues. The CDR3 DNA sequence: TGCAGCGTTGGCCACAGCGATCAGCCCCAGCATTTT. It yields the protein CSVGHSDQPQHF.

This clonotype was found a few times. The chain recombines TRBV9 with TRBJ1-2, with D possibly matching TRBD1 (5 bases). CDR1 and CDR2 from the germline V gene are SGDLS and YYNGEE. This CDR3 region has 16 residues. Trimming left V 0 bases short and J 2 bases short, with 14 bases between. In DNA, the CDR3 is TGTGCCAGCAGCGTAGAAGGGTGGGCAGGGAACTATGGCTACACCTTC. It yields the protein CASSVEGWAGNYGYTF. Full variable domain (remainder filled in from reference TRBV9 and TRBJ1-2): DSGVTQTPKHLITATGQRVTLRCSPRSGDLSVYWYQQSLDQGLQFLIQYYNGEERAKGNILERFSAQQFPDLHSELNLSSLELGDSALYFCASSVEGWAGNYGYTFGSGTRLTVV.

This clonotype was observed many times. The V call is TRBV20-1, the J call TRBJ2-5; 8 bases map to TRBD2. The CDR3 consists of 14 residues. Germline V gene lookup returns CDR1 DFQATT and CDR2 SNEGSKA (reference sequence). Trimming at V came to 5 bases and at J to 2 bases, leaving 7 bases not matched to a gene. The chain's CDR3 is CSALAGLIQETQYF. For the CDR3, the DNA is TGCAGTGCTCTAGCGGGCTTGATTCAAGAGACCCAGTACTTC.

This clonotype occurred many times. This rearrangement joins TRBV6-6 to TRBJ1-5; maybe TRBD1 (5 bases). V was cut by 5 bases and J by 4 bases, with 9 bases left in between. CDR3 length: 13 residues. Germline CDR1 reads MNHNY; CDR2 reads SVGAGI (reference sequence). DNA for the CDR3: TGTGCCAGCAGTGGACGGGGGAATCAGCCCCAGCATTTT. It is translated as CASSGRGNQPQHF.

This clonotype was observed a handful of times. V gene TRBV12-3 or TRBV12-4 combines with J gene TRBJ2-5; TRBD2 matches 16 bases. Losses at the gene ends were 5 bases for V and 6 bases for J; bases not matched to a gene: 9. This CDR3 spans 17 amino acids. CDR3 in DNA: TGTGCCAGCAGTCTGGGGACTAGCGGGGGGGTTGGGAAGACCCAGTACTTC. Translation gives CASSLGTSGGVGKTQYF.

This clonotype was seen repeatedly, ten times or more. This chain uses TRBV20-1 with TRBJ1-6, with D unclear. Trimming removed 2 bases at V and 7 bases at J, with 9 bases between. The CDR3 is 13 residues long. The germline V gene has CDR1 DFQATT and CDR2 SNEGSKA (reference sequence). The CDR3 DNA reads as TGCAGTGCTAGAAGGTCGGAGAATTCACCCCTCCACTTT. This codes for CSARRSENSPLHF.

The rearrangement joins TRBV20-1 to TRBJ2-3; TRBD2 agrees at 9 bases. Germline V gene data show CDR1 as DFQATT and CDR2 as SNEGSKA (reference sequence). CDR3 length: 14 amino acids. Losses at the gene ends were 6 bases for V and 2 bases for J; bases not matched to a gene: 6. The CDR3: CSATLAGITDTQYF. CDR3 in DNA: TGCAGTGCGACCCTAGCGGGGATCACAGATACGCAGTATTTT.

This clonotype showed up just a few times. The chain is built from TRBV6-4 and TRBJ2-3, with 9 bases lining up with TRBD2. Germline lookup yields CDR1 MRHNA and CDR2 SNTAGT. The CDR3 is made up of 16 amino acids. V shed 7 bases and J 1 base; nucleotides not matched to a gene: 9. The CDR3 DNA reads TGTGCCAGCACCAGCAACATAGCGGGGGGCACAGATACGCAGTATTTT. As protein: CASTSNIAGGTDTQYF.

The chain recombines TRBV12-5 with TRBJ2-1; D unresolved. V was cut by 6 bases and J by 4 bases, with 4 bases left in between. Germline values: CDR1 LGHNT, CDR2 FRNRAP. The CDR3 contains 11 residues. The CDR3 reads CASGNYNEQFF. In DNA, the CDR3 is TGTGCTAGTGGAAATTACAATGAGCAGTTCTTC.

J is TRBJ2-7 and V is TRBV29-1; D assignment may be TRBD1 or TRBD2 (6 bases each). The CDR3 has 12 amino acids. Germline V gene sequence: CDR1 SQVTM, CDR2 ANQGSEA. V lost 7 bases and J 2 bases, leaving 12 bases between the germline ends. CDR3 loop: CSGGAGTYEQYF. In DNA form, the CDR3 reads TGCAGCGGGGGGGCAGGGACCTACGAGCAGTACTTC.

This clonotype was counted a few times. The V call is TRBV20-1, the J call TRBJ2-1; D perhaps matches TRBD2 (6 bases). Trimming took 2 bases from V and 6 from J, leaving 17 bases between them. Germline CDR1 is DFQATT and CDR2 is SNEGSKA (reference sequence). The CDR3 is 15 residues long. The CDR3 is CSARSPGRSGNEQFF. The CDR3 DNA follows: TGCAGTGCTAGATCCCCAGGGAGGTCCGGCAATGAGCAGTTCTTC.

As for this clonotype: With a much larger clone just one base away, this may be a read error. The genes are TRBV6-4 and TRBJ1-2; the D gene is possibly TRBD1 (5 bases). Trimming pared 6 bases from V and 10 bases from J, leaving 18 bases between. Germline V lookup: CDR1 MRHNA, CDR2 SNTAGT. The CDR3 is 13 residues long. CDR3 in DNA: TGTGCCAGCAGAGACCGGGACGGTGGGGACTACACCTTC. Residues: CASRDRDGGDYTF.

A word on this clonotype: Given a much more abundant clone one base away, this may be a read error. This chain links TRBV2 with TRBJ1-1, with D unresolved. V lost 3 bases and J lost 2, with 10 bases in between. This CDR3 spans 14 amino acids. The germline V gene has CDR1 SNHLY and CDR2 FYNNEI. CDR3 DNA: TGTGCCAGCAGTGAGAGCCGAGGAAACACTGAAGCTTTCTTT. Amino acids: CASSESRGNTEAFF.

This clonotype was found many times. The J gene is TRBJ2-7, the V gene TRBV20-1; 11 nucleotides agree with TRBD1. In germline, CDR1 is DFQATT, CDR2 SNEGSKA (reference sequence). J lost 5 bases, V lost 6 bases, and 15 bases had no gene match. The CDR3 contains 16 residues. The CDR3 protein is CSALSPGQGVKNEQYF. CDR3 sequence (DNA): TGCAGTGCATTATCCCCGGGACAGGGGGTCAAGAACGAGCAGTACTTC.

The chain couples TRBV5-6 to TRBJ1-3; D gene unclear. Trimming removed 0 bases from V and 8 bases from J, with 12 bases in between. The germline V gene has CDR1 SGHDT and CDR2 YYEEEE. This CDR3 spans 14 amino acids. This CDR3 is CASSLGQPGDTIYF. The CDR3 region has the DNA TGTGCCAGCAGCTTGGGACAACCCGGGGACACCATATATTTT.

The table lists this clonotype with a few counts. CDR3 in amino acids: CASSQGTGLEAFF. CDR3 DNA sequence: TGTGCCAGCAGCCAAGGGACAGGGCTAGAAGCTTTCTTT. This chain links TRBV14 with TRBJ1-1, with 8 bases that match TRBD1. This CDR3 has 13 residues. V gave up 1 base and J gave up 8 bases; unmatched junction bases: 3. Looked up from germline, CDR1 is SGHDN and CDR2 is FVKESK.

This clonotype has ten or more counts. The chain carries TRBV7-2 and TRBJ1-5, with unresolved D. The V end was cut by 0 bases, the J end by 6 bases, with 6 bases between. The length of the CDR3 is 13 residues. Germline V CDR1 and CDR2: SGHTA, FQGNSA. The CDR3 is CASSLAPGQPQHF. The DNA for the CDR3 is TGTGCCAGCAGCTTAGCGCCGGGTCAGCCCCAGCATTTT. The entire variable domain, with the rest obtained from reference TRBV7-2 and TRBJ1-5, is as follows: GAGVSQSPSNKVTEKGKDVELRCDPISGHTALYWYRQSLGQGLEFLIYFQGNSAPDKSGLPSDRFSAERTGGSVSTLTIQRTQQEDSAVYLCASSLAPGQPQHFGDGTRLSIL.

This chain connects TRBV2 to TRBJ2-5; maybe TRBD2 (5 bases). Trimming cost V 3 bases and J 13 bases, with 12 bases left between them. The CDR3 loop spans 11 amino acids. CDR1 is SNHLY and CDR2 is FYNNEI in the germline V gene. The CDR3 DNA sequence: TGTGCCAGCAGTGAGGAGCGGCGATTGTACTTC. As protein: CASSEERRLYF.

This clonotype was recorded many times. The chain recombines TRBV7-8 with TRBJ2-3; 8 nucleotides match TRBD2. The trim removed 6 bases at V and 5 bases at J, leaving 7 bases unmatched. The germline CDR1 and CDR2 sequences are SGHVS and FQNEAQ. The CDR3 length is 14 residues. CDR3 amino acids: CASRKDLAGDTQYF. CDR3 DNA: TGTGCCAGCAGGAAAGACCTAGCGGGAGATACGCAGTATTTT.

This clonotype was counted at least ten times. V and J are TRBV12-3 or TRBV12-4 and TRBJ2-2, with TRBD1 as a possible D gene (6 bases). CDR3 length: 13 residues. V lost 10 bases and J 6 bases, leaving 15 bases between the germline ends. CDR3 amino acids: CATVQGFPGELFF. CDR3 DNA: TGTGCCACCGTACAGGGCTTCCCCGGGGAGCTGTTTTTT.